This T cell receptor (beta chain) emerged from a study of T-cell reconstitution after alpha-beta-depleted transplantation in children. Preparation of the TCRbeta library involved a method that used unique molecular identifiers. A single record per CDR3 protein comes from TCRdb applying MiXCR to the PCR reads. The sample consists of 350,000 to 450,000 distinct CDR3 sequences, 13% of them appearing once. CDR3 length equals 18 residues. Germline V CDR1 and CDR2: LGHNA, YNFKEQ. Trimming removed 4 bases from V and 3 bases from J; junction bases left unmatched: 12. This chain links TRBV4-2 with TRBJ1-4, with TRBD1 identical over 9 bases. The specimen comprised PBMCs, sampled from the stem cell graft. The sequence came from a human donor who donated a stem cell graft to a child with Fanconi anemia. DNA for the CDR3: TGTGCCAGCAGCCCCACCACCGCACAGGGGGCGTCTAATGAAAAACTGTTTTTT. Its protein product is CASSPTTAQGASNEKLFF.